The 8 T cell receptor beta chains listed next were all sequenced from one sample in a study of T-cell memory formation after mild COVID-19. TCRdb analysed the 5' RACE reads with MiXCR anew, one entry per CDR3 protein. The sample yields some 280,000 distinct CDR3 sequences, about 16% seen once. Material: PBMCs or a T cell subset sorted from them (not recorded which). Receptors were obtained from a man younger than 35 who had mild COVID-19 (a few samples of this study predate the infection). Cell type and time point are not known.

The chain uses TRBV19 and TRBJ2-7, with TRBD1 identical over 7 bases. Germline CDR1 LNHDA, CDR2 SQIVND (reference sequence). The CDR3 is 15 residues long. Trimming cost V 6 bases and J 3 bases; bases outside gene matches: 11. The DNA of the CDR3 is TGTGCCAGTAGCCATTCGACAGGGATGGACTACGAGCAGTACTTC. It is translated as CASSHSTGMDYEQYF.

This clonotype appeared a few times. The chain joins TRBV12-3 or TRBV12-4 to TRBJ2-2; TRBD1 might be the D (6 bases). V lost 6 bases and J 0 bases, leaving 11 bases between the germline ends. The CDR3 loop spans 15 amino acids. The CDR3 reads CASRWDKSNTGELFF. The CDR3 DNA reads as TGTGCCAGCAGATGGGACAAATCGAACACCGGGGAGCTGTTTTTT.

The rearrangement uses TRBV11-2 and TRBJ2-5, with D perhaps TRBD2 (6 bases). The CDR3 runs 17 residues. CDR1 is SGHAT, CDR2 FQNNGV, per germline. Trimming left V 4 bases short and J 0 bases short, with 18 bases between. The DNA for the CDR3 is TGTGCCAGCAGCTCCCCGGACGGGAGCGGATACCAAGAGACCCAGTACTTC. This encodes CASSSPDGSGYQETQYF. Full variable domain (outside the CDR3, taken from reference TRBV11-2 and TRBJ2-5): EAGVAQSPRYKIIEKRQSVAFWCNPISGHATLYWYQQILGQGPKLLIQFQNNGVVDDSQLPKDRFSAERLKGVDSTLKIQPAKLEDSAVYLCASSSPDGSGYQETQYFGPGTRLLVL.

In its sample, this clonotype was seen a few times. J is TRBJ1-2 and V is TRBV12-3 or TRBV12-4; D possibly corresponds to TRBD1 (6 bases). Trimming took 2 bases from V and 4 from J, leaving 11 bases between them. The CDR3 has 14 amino acids. The DNA of the CDR3 is TGTGCCAGCAGTTTATTTCCAGGGGCCTATGGCTACACCTTC. Residues: CASSLFPGAYGYTF.

In its sample, this clonotype was seen a few times. V gene TRBV6-5 combines with J gene TRBJ1-1; D remains unclear. The length of the CDR3 is 12 residues. Germline V gives CDR1 MNHEY, CDR2 SVGAGI. The ends were cut back, 0 bases at V and 13 bases at J, with 12 bases in the middle. CDR3 DNA sequence: TGTGCCAGCAGTTACTCCCGCCATAAGGTTTTCTTT. It specifies CASSYSRHKVFF.

V usage is TRBV20-1 and J usage is TRBJ2-7; 9 bases fit TRBD2. V shed 5 bases, J shed 2 bases, and the junction held 7 bases outside the gene matches. Germline CDR1 reads DFQATT; CDR2 reads SNEGSKA (reference sequence). CDR3 length: 14 residues. The chain's CDR3 is CSALPSGVTYEQYF. The CDR3 DNA sequence: TGCAGTGCTCTCCCTAGCGGGGTTACCTACGAGCAGTACTTC.

This clonotype came up a few times. The CDR3 protein is CASSLEGQGRYGYTF. Written as DNA, the CDR3 is TGTGCCAGCAGCCTAGAAGGACAGGGACGATATGGCTACACCTTC. The chain recombines TRBV3-1 with TRBJ1-2, with 8 bases lining up with TRBD1. V was pared by 4 bases and J by 5 bases, with 9 bases of the junction left unmatched. The CDR3 runs 15 residues. Germline V gives CDR1 LGHDT, CDR2 YNNKEL (reference sequence).

This clonotype was counted between two and nine times. The chain recombines TRBV20-1 with TRBJ2-7, with D perhaps assigned TRBD1 or TRBD2 (5 bases each). Trimming took off 1 base at V and 1 base at J, with 17 bases between the two ends. The CDR3 is made up of 16 amino acids. In germline, CDR1 is DFQATT, CDR2 SNEGSKA (reference sequence). This CDR3 is CSARGDRGESSYEQYF. The CDR3 coding sequence is TGCAGTGCTAGAGGGGATAGGGGAGAGAGTTCCTACGAGCAGTACTTC.